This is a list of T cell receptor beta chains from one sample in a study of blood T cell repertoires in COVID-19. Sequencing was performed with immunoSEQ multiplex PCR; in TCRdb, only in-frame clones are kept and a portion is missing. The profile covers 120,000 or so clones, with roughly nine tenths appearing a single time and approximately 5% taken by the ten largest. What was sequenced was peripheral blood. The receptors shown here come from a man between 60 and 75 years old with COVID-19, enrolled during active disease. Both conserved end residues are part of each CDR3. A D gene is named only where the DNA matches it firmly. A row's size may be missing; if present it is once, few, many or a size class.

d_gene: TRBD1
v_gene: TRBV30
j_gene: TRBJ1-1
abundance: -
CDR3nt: TGTGCCTGGACGACCGACAGGGGGAACACTGAAGCTTTCTTT
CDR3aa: CAWTTDRGNTEAFF

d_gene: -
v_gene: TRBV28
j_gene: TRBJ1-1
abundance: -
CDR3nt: TGTGCCAGCAGTTTGGAACAGGGGAACACTGAAGCTTTCTTT
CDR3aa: CASSLEQGNTEAFF

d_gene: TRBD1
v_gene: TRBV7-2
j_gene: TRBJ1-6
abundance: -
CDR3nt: TGTGCCAGCAGCTGGACAGGATCCTCCAATTCACCCCTCCACTTT
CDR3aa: CASSWTGSSNSPLHF

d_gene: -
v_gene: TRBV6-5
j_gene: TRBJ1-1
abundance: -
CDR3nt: TGTGCCAGCAGTTACTCGGCGGAAACTGAAGCTTTCTTT
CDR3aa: CASSYSAETEAFF

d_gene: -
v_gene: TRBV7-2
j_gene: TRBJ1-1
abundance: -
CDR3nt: TGTGCCAGCAGCTTAGAGGGCCCTAGGGAGACTGAAGCTTTCTTT
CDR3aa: CASSLEGPRETEAFF

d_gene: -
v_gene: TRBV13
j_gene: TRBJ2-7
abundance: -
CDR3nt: TGTGCCAGCAGCTCTTCCTACGAGCAGTACTTC
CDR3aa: CASSSSYEQYF

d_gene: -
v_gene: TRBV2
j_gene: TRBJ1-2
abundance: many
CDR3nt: TGTGCCAGCAGTCCCATCCCATCGGGTAACTATGGCTACACCTTC
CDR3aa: CASSPIPSGNYGYTF

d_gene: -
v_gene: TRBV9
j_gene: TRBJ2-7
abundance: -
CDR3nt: TGTGCCAGCAGCGGGGGCTCCAGCTCCTACGAGCAGTACTTC
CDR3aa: CASSGGSSSYEQYF

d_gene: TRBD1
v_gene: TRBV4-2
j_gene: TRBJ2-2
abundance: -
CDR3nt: TGTGCCAGCAGCCGGTCGACAGGGGAGAACACCGGGGAGCTGTTTTTT
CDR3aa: CASSRSTGENTGELFF

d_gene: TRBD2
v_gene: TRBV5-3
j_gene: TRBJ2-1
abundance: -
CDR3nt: TGTGCCAGAAGCCCGGGACTAGCGGACTACTACAATGAGCAGTTCTTC
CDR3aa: CARSPGLADYYNEQFF

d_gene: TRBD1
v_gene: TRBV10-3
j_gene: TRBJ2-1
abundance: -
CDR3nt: TGTGCCATCAGACCGGGACAGAGGACCAGCGATGAGCAGTTCTTC
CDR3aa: CAIRPGQRTSDEQFF

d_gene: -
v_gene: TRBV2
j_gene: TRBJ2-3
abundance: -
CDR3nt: TGTGCCAGCACCGAAGGAGCAGTCCCAGATACGCAGTATTTT
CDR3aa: CASTEGAVPDTQYF

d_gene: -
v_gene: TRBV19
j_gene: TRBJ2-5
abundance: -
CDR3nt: TGTGCCAGTAGCGTCTCGCGGGGGCTCCAAGAGACCCAGTACTTC
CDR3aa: CASSVSRGLQETQYF

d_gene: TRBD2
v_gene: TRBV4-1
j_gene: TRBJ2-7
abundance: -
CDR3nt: TGCGCCAGCAGCCCGGGAGGGGGTGGGGACTACGAGCAGTACTTC
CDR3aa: CASSPGGGGDYEQYF

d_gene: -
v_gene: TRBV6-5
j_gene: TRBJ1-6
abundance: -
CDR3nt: TGTGCCAGCAGTTACGCGGAGCAAAATTCACCCCTCCACTTT
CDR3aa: CASSYAEQNSPLHF

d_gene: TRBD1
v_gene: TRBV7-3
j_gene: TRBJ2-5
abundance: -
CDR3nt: TGTGCCAGCAGCCACGGGGACAGGGCGGAGACCCAGTACTTC
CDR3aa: CASSHGDRAETQYF

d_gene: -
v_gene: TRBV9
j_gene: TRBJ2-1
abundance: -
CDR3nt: TGTGCCAGCAGCACCCCCCGGGTCAATGAGCAGTTCTTC
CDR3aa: CASSTPRVNEQFF

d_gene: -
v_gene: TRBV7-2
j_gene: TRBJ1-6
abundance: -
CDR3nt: TGTGCCAGCAGCTTAGGAGGAGGGAGCTCCTATAATTCACCCCTCCACTTT
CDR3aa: CASSLGGGSSYNSPLHF

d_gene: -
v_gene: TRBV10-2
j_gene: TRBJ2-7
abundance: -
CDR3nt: TGCGCCAGCAGTGAGCGGCAGGGAAACCCTTACGAGCAGTACTTC
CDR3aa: CASSERQGNPYEQYF

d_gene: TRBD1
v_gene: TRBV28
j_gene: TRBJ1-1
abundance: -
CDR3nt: TGTGCCAGCAGTTCCCCCGGGACAGGGGGCGCGTACACTGAAGCTTTCTTT
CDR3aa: CASSSPGTGGAYTEAFF